Given below is one T cell receptor beta chain in context. This entry comes from a study of cytotoxic CD8 clonotypes in ibrutinib-treated CLL. The germline gives CDR1 SEHNR, CDR2 FQNEAQ (reference sequence). The ends were cut back, 5 bases at V and 0 bases at J, with 11 bases in the middle. The CDR3 is 15 residues long. Method: immunoSEQ multiplex PCR; TCRdb's copy keeps in-frame clones and lacks some. The sample has about 8,600 clones, 60% to 80% seen once. The sequencing used PBMCs, collected before ibrutinib treatment. The rearrangement uses TRBV7-9 and TRBJ1-3; no definite D call. The receptor was derived from a human donor with chronic lymphocytic leukemia. This CDR3 is CASSPQANSGNTIYF. The CDR3 DNA is TGTGCCAGCAGCCCACAAGCCAACTCTGGAAACACCATATATTTT.